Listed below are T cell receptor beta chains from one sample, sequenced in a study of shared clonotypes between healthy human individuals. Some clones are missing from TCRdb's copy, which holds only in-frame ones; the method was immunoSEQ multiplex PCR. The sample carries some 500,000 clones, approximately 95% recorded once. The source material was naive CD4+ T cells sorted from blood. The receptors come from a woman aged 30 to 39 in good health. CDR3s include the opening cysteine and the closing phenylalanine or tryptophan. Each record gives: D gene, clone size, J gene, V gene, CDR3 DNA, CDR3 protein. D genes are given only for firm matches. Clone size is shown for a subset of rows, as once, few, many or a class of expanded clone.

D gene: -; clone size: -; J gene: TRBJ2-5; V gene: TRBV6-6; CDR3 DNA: TGTGCCAGCCGGCGACTAGTCGACTTAGAGACCCAGTACTTC; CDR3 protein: CASRRLVDLETQYF
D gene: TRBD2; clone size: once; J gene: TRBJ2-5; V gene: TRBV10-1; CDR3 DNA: TGCGCCAGCAGTGAGGGACTAGCGCAGGAGGGGACCCAGTACTTC; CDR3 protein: CASSEGLAQEGTQYF
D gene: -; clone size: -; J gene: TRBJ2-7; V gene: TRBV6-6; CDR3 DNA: TGTGCCAGCAGTCGGTCAGGAGTCTCCTACGAGCAGTACTTC; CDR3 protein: CASSRSGVSYEQYF
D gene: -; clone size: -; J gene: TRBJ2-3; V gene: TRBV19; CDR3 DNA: TGTGCCAGTAGTTTGGGGCAATCCTCCACAGATACGCAGTATTTT; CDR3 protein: CASSLGQSSTDTQYF
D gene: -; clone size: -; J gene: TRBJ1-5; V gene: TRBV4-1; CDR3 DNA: TGCGCCAGCAGCCAAGAATTCGCCCGGGGTCATGGGAATTTCGCCCAGCATTTT; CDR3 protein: CASSQEFARGHGNFAQHF
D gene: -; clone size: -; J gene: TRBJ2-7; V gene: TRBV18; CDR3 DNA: TGTGCCAGCTCACCCGTGTTATCCTACGAGCAGTACTTC; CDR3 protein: CASSPVLSYEQYF
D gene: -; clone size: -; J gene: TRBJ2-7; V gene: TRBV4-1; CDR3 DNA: TGCGCCAGCAGCCAAGGGGTCAGAGGGGGCTACGAGCAGTACTTC; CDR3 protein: CASSQGVRGGYEQYF
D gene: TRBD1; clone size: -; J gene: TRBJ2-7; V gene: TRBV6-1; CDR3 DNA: TGTGCCAGCAGGCTGGACAGGGGGAGGTACGAGCAGTACTTC; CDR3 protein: CASRLDRGRYEQYF
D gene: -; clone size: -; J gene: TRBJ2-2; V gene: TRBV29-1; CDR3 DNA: TGCAGCGCAGAATCCCGGGACAAAGCGAACACCGGGGAGCTGTTTTTT; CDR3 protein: CSAESRDKANTGELFF
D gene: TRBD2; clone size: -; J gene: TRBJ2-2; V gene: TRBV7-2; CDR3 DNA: TGTGCCAGCAGCTTGTTTTCTAGCGGGAGTTATGGCACCGGGGAGCTGTTTTTT; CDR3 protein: CASSLFSSGSYGTGELFF
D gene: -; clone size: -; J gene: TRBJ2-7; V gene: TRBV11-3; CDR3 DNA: TGTGCCAGCAGCTGGGGACCCCCGCCCTACGAGCAGTACTTC; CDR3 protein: CASSWGPPPYEQYF
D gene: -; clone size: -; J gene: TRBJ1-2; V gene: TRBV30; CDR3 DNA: TGTGCCTGGACCCAGACAATAGGTGGCTACACCTTC; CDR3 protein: CAWTQTIGGYTF
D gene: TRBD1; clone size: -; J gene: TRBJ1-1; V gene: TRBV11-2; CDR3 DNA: TGTGCCAGCAGCTACCGGACAGGGCCGAACACTGAAGCTTTCTTT; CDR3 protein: CASSYRTGPNTEAFF
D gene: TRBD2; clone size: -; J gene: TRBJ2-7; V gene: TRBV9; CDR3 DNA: TGTGCCAGCAGCGGGGGACTAGGTCTCTACGAGCAGTACTTC; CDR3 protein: CASSGGLGLYEQYF
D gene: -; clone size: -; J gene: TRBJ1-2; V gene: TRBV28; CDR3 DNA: TGTGCCAGCAGCAGCCCCGGGACTAACTATGGCTACACCTTC; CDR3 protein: CASSSPGTNYGYTF
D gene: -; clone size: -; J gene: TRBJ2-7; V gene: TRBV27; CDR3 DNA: TGTGCCAGCAGTCCCCGGGATTTTGGAACCTACGAGCAGTACTTC; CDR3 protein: CASSPRDFGTYEQYF
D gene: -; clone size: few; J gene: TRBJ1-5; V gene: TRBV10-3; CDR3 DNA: TGTGCCATCAGTGAGTCTCGGGAGCCCCAGCATTTT; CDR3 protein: CAISESREPQHF
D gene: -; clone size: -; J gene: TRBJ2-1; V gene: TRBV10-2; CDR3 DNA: TGCGCCAGCACCCCGGGGGCTAGCGGTACAATTAGTGAGCAGTTCTTC; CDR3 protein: CASTPGASGTISEQFF
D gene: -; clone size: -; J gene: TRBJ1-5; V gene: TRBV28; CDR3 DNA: TGTGCCAGCAAAGAAGTTAGCAATCAGCCCCAGCATTTT; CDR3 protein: CASKEVSNQPQHF
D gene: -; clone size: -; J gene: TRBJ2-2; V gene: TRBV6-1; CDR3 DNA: TGTGCCAGCACCCCCCTGGGAGCGAACACCGGGGAGCTGTTTTTT; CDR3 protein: CASTPLGANTGELFF
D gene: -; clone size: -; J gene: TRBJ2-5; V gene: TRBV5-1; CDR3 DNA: TGCGCCAGCAGCTTTGTCGGACCCCAAGAGACCCAGTACTTC; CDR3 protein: CASSFVGPQETQYF
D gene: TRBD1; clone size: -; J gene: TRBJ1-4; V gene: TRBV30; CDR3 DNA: TGTGCCTGGAGTGTACAAGGGGGCACCAATGAAAAACTGTTTTTT; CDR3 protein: CAWSVQGGTNEKLFF
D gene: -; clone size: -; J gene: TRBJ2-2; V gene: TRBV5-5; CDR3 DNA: TGTGCCAGCAGCTTGGGCGGGAACACCGGGGAGCTGTTTTTT; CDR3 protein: CASSLGGNTGELFF
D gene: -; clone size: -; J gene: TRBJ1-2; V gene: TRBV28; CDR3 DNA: TGTGCCAGCAGTTTGCAGGGGCCGGGCTACACCTTC; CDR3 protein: CASSLQGPGYTF
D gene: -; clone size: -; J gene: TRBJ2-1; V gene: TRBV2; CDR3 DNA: TGTGCCAGCAGTGAAGGGCAAGTTGACAATGAGCAGTTCTTC; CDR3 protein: CASSEGQVDNEQFF
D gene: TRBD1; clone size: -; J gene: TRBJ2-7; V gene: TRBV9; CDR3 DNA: TGTGCCAGCAGCGTTAGTGGGGCACAGGGGGCTTTCCTGGACGAGCAGTACTTC; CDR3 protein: CASSVSGAQGAFLDEQYF
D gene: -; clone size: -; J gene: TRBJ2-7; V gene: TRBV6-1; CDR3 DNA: TGTGCCAGCAGTGAATCGACAGCCTACACCTACGAGCAGTACTTC; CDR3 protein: CASSESTAYTYEQYF
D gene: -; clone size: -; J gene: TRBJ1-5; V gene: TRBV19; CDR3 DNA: TGTGCCAGTAGTATTGGTAAGAGACAGGCAAGCAATCAGCCCCAGCATTTT; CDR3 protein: CASSIGKRQASNQPQHF
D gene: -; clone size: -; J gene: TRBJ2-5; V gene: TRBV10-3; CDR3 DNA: TGTGCCATCAGTACCGAAGAGGCACAAGAGACCCAGTACTTC; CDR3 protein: CAISTEEAQETQYF
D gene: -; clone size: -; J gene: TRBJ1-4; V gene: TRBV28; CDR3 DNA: TGTGCCAGCAGCTATAATGAAAAACTGTTTTTT; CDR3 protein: CASSYNEKLFF
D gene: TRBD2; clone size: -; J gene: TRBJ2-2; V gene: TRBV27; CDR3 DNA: TGTGCCAGCAGGAGACTAGCGGCTAACACCGGGGAGCTGTTTTTT; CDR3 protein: CASRRLAANTGELFF
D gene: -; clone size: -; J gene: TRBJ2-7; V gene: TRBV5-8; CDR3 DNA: TGTGCCAGCAGACAGACTGGAACCTACGAGCAGTACTTC; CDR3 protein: CASRQTGTYEQYF
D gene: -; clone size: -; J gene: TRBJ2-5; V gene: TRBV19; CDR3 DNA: TGTGCCAGTAGTGGGATAGAGGGGCTGGCCCCGGAGACCCAGTACTTC; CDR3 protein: CASSGIEGLAPETQYF
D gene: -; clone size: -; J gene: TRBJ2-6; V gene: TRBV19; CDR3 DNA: TGTGCCAGTAGCCCCTTAGGGTCTGGGGCCAACGTCCTGACTTTC; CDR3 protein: CASSPLGSGANVLTF
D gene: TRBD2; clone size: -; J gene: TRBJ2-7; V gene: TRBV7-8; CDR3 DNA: TGTGCCAGCAGCAAGCGGACTAGCGGAGCCTACGAGCAGTACTTC; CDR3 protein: CASSKRTSGAYEQYF
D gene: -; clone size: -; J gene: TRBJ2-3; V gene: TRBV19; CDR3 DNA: TGTGCCAGTAGTATCATAGCGGAAAGCACAGATACGCAGTATTTT; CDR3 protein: CASSIIAESTDTQYF
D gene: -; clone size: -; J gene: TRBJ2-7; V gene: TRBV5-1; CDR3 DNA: TGCGCCAGCAGCTTGAACAGCTACGAGCAGTACTTC; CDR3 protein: CASSLNSYEQYF
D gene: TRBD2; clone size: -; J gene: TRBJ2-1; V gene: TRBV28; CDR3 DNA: TGTGCCAGCAGTTCCCCCGGGACTAGCGGGAGGGCCTACAATGAGCAGTTCTTC; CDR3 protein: CASSSPGTSGRAYNEQFF
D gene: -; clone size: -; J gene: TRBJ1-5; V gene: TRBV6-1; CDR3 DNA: TGTGCCAGCAGTGAAGCTGGTCGCCGGGAGCCCCAGCATTTT; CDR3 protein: CASSEAGRREPQHF
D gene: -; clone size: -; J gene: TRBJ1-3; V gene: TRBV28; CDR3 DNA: TGTGCCAGCTCCGGCCCTGGAAACACCATATATTTT; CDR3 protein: CASSGPGNTIYF
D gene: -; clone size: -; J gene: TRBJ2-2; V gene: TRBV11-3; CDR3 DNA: TGTGCCAGCAGCCCCAGGATTGGCGATGGCACCGGGGAGCTGTTTTTT; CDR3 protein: CASSPRIGDGTGELFF
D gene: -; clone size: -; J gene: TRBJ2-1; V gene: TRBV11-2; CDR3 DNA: TGTGCCAGCAGCTCCAGTAGGGCAAGCAGGGATGAGCAGTTCTTC; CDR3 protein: CASSSSRASRDEQFF
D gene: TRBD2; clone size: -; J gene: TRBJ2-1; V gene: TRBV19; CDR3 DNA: TGTGCCAGTAGTATAGCCGGACTAGCGGGAGGGCGATACAATGAGCAGTTCTTC; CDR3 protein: CASSIAGLAGGRYNEQFF
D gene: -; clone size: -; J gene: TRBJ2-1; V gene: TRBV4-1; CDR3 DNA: TGCGCCAGCAGCCGTATTGGAAGCTCCTACAATGAGCAGTTCTTC; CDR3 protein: CASSRIGSSYNEQFF
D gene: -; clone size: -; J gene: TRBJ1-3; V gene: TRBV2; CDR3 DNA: TGTGCCAGCAGTGAAGTGACAGAGGATGGCACCATATATTTT; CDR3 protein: CASSEVTEDGTIYF
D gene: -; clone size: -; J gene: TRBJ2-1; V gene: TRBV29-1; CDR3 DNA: TGCAGCCTTATGCTGGGACTGAACAACAATGAGCAGTTCTTC; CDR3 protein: CSLMLGLNNNEQFF
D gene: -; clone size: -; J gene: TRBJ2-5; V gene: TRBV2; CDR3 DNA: TGTGCCAGCAGTTTGACCGGTGAGCAGTACTTC; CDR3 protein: CASSLTGEQYF
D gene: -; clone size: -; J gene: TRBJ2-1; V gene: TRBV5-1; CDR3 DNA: TGCGCCAGCAGCTTGATCGAGGGGGGTGAGCAGTTCTTC; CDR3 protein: CASSLIEGGEQFF
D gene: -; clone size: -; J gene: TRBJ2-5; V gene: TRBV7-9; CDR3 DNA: TGTGCCAGCTTACTCCAGGGTCAAGAGACCCAGTACTTC; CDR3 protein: CASLLQGQETQYF
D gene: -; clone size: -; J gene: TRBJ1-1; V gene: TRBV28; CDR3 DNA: TGTGCCAGCAGTTTGCTTGGGCAATTGCTGGACACTGAAGCTTTCTTT; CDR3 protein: CASSLLGQLLDTEAFF
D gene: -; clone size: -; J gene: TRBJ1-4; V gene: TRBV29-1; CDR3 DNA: TGCAGCGTTGAGAAGGTCAGGGATGAAAAACTGTTTTTT; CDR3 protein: CSVEKVRDEKLFF
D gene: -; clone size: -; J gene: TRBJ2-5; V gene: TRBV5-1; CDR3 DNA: TGCGCCAGCAGCCCGGGACAACCCCAAGAGACCCAGTACTTC; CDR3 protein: CASSPGQPQETQYF
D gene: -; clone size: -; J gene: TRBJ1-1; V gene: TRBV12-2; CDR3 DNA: TGTGCAAGCCGGGGCGGTCCCACTGAAGCTTTCTTT; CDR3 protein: CASRGGPTEAFF
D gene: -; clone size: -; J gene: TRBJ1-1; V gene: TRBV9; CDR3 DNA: TGTGCCAGCAGCGCAACATTCATGAACACTGAAGCTTTCTTT; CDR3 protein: CASSATFMNTEAFF